A single sample is the source of the 32 T cell receptor beta chains below, sequenced in a study of beta chain features in type 1 diabetes. The study reverse transcribed the entire isolated RNA, so it sequenced expressed TCRB transcripts. The protocol was immunoSEQ multiplex PCR, while the TCRdb copy is restricted to in-frame clones and leaves out a portion. This sample has 200,000 to 250,000 clones; 25% to 35% occur once, and the top ten carry 4%. Sequenced input: central memory CD4+ T cells from blood. The receptor set was obtained from a man younger than 40 in good health.

Only a few counts were recorded for this clone. V is TRBV30 and J is TRBJ1-1, with D possibly being TRBD1 (5 bases). The germline V gene encodes CDR1 GTSNPN and CDR2 SVGIG (reference sequence). The CDR3 runs to 12 residues. V shed 5 bases and J shed 1 base, with 8 bases lying between them. The CDR3 coding sequence is TGTGCCTGGGACACAGGGAACACTGAAGCTTTCTTT. The encoded protein is CAWDTGNTEAFF.

This clone was counted between two and nine times. The genes are TRBV7-9 and TRBJ1-2, with 7 bases fitting TRBD1. Losses at the gene ends were 6 bases for V and 4 bases for J; bases not matched to a gene: 8. Germline V CDR1 and CDR2: SEHNR, FQNEAQ (reference sequence). CDR3 length: 14 residues. The CDR3 region has the DNA TGTGCCAGCAGTTTCGACAGGGATGCCTATGGCTACACCTTC. It codes for CASSFDRDAYGYTF.

The rearrangement uses TRBV9 and TRBJ2-3; 7 bases map to TRBD2. Per the germline V gene, CDR1 is SGDLS and CDR2 is YYNGEE. The CDR3 has 15 residues. Trimming cost V 5 bases and J 0 bases; bases outside gene matches: 6. The CDR3 coding sequence is TGTGCCAGCAGGTACGGAGCGGGGAGCACAGATACGCAGTATTTT. Amino acids: CASRYGAGSTDTQYF.

V gene TRBV7-8 combines with J gene TRBJ2-7; tentative D call: TRBD1 (6 bases). Germline V gives CDR1 SGHVS, CDR2 FQNEAQ. Trimming pared 5 bases from V and 3 bases from J, leaving 20 bases between. This CDR3 has 16 residues. The CDR3 DNA reads TGTGCCAGCAGCAAGACATTGGACAGAAAGAACTACGAGCAGTACTTC. Its protein product is CASSKTLDRKNYEQYF.

This chain uses TRBV7-2 with TRBJ2-7; weak D call: TRBD2 (6 bases). The CDR3 has 15 residues. The V and J ends lost 8 bases and 3 bases respectively, with 20 bases between them. Germline V gene data show CDR1 as SGHTA and CDR2 as FQGNSA. The DNA for the CDR3 is TGTGCCAGCTCGGGGGAGCCCAACCCCCTCTACGAGCAGTACTTC. This encodes CASSGEPNPLYEQYF.

This chain uses TRBV30 with TRBJ2-7, with D perhaps TRBD1 or TRBD2 (5 bases each). Trimming stripped 4 bases from V and 4 bases from J, with 14 bases between. The CDR3 length is 13 residues. Per germline, CDR1 GTSNPN and CDR2 SVGIG (reference sequence). As DNA, the CDR3 is TGTGCCTGGAACCGGGACCATCATTACGAGCAGTACTTC. It codes for CAWNRDHHYEQYF.

The chain couples TRBV5-1 to TRBJ1-2, with a weak D call TRBD1 (5 bases). Germline V gene data show CDR1 as SGHRS and CDR2 as YFSETQ. This CDR3 comprises 15 residues. V gave up 4 bases and J gave up 3 bases, with 16 bases separating them. The DNA of the CDR3 is TGCGCCAGCAGCCGGGACCCCGCTAAACACTATGGCTACACCTTC. This translates into CASSRDPAKHYGYTF.

The sample holds a few counts of this clone. The chain carries TRBV28 and TRBJ2-1, with TRBD1 matching 7 bases. V gave up 6 bases and J gave up 2 bases; unmatched junction bases: 4. This CDR3 spans 14 amino acids. Germline V lookup: CDR1 MDHEN, CDR2 SYDVKM. CDR3 coding DNA: TGTGCCAGCAGCGCCGGGACAGCCTACAATGAGCAGTTCTTC. Translation: CASSAGTAYNEQFF.

This clone has ten or more counts. The chain joins TRBV15 to TRBJ2-7; D is unclear. The CDR3 runs 13 residues. Trimming took off 4 bases at V and 5 bases at J, with 12 bases between the two ends. CDR1 is LNHNV and CDR2 is YYDKDF in the germline V gene (reference sequence). This chain's CDR3 is CATSNLLVDEQYF. CDR3 nucleotide sequence: TGTGCCACCAGCAACTTACTTGTCGACGAGCAGTACTTC.

The chain uses TRBV29-1 and TRBJ2-7; D unclear. CDR1 and CDR2 from the germline V gene are SQVTM and ANQGSEA. The V and J ends lost 5 bases and 9 bases respectively, with 14 bases between them. There are 11 residues in the CDR3. CDR3 nucleotide sequence: TGCAGCGTTTACCTCTCGCCATTGCAGTACTTC. It is translated as CSVYLSPLQYF.

This clone was picked up many times. The chain carries TRBV27 and TRBJ2-1; D is possibly TRBD1 or TRBD2 (6 bases each). Germline values: CDR1 MNHEY, CDR2 SMNVEV (reference sequence). The V gene lost 5 bases and the J gene lost 7 bases, with 15 bases spanning the gap. CDR3 size: 14 residues. The CDR3 DNA follows: TGTGCCAGCAGTAGGAGGCGAGGGGGGAATGAGCAGTTCTTC. Translating it yields CASSRRRGGNEQFF.

The chain recombines TRBV19 with TRBJ2-2; TRBD2 aligns across 8 bases. The germline V gene encodes CDR1 LNHDA and CDR2 SQIVND (reference sequence). This CDR3 is built from 14 residues. Trimming removed 9 bases from V and 1 base from J; junction bases left unmatched: 4. The chain's CDR3 is CASCSGMNTGELFF. CDR3 coding DNA: TGTGCCAGCTGTAGCGGGATGAACACCGGGGAGCTGTTTTTT.

This clone was detected a few times. The rearrangement joins TRBV5-1 to TRBJ1-2; tentative D call: TRBD1 (6 bases). There are 13 residues in the CDR3. Per the germline V gene, CDR1 is SGHRS and CDR2 is YFSETQ. V lost 0 bases and J lost 8, with 11 bases in between. Here the CDR3 reads CASSLEGGRGYTF. Here the CDR3 DNA reads TGCGCCAGCAGCTTGGAGGGGGGACGAGGCTACACCTTC.

The rearrangement links TRBV9 to TRBJ2-3; tentatively, D is TRBD2 (5 bases). The V end lost 0 bases, the J end lost 1 base, and 9 bases lay between the germline ends. Germline lookup yields CDR1 SGDLS and CDR2 YYNGEE. CDR3 length equals 15 residues. Written as DNA, the CDR3 is TGTGCCAGCAGCGTAGCGGCGGGTGGCACAGATACGCAGTATTTT. This sequence encodes CASSVAAGGTDTQYF.

This clone came up a few times. The chain joins TRBV5-1 to TRBJ2-1; maybe TRBD1 (5 bases). CDR1 and CDR2 from the germline V gene are SGHRS and YFSETQ. With 3 bases removed from V and 9 bases from J, the gap between germline ends came to 7 bases. The CDR3 is 11 residues long. Here the CDR3 reads CASSWGGEQFF. The DNA of the CDR3 is TGCGCCAGCAGCTGGGGCGGTGAGCAGTTCTTC.

This clone was recorded a few times. The J gene is TRBJ2-1, the V gene TRBV6-6, with D unresolved. The ends were cut back, 1 base at V and 4 bases at J, with 5 bases in the middle. There are 13 residues in the CDR3. Per the germline V gene, CDR1 is MNHNY and CDR2 is SVGAGI (reference sequence). The DNA for the CDR3 is TGTGCCAGCAGTTACTTAAAGTACAATGAGCAGTTCTTC. Amino acids: CASSYLKYNEQFF.

V usage is TRBV6-1 and J usage is TRBJ2-3; TRBD1 aligns across 7 bases. Germline V CDR1 and CDR2: MNHNS, SASEGT. Trimming took 4 bases from V and 7 from J; bases not matched to a gene: 5. The CDR3 length is 13 residues. The CDR3 is CASSVKGANTQYF. CDR3 sequence (DNA): TGTGCCAGCAGTGTTAAGGGGGCAAATACGCAGTATTTT.

This clone was seen repeatedly, ten times or more. The V call is TRBV10-3, the J call TRBJ2-5; perhaps TRBD1 as D (5 bases). This CDR3 contains 11 residues. The V gene's germline CDR1 is ENHRY and CDR2 SYGVKD. Deletions cut 6 bases from V and 4 bases from J, with 6 bases between. CDR3 amino acids: CAIRDIETQYF. For the CDR3, the DNA is TGTGCCATCAGGGACATAGAGACCCAGTACTTC.

This clone has a handful of counts. The J gene is TRBJ1-1, the V gene TRBV15; D call uncertain. CDR3 length equals 15 residues. V lost 5 bases, J lost 0 bases, and 13 bases lay in between. CDR1 and CDR2 (germline): LNHNV, YYDKDF (reference sequence). The CDR3, as DNA: TGTGCCACCAGCCGGATGCTAAGGGTGAACACTGAAGCTTTCTTT. Protein sequence: CATSRMLRVNTEAFF.

This chain joins TRBV30 and TRBJ2-3, with D unclear. The germline CDR1 and CDR2 sequences are GTSNPN and SVGIG (reference sequence). CDR3 length: 14 residues. The ends were cut back, 3 bases at V and 4 bases at J, with 14 bases in the middle. This chain's CDR3 is CAWSRTFGPDTQYF. The CDR3 coding sequence is TGTGCCTGGAGCAGAACGTTCGGACCAGATACGCAGTATTTT.

The gene calls are TRBV5-1 and TRBJ2-2; D uncertain. Between the trimmed V and J ends, which lost 1 base and 3 bases, there was a span of 7 bases. This CDR3 is 14 amino acids long. Per the germline V gene, CDR1 is SGHRS and CDR2 is YFSETQ. In nucleotides, the CDR3 is TGCGCCAGCAGCTTGACGTCTTACACCGGGGAGCTGTTTTTT. Amino acid sequence: CASSLTSYTGELFF.

This clone was counted a few times. This chain joins TRBV9 and TRBJ2-2; D may be TRBD1 (7 bases). The CDR3 consists of 17 residues. The V gene lost 3 bases and the J gene lost 0 bases, with 15 bases spanning the gap. CDR1 and CDR2 (germline): SGDLS, YYNGEE. The CDR3 DNA is TGTGCCAGCAGCGCCGGAGGGGGGACAGCGAACACCGGGGAGCTGTTTTTT. The encoded protein is CASSAGGGTANTGELFF.

The rearrangement links TRBV28 to TRBJ1-2; D remains unclear. The CDR3 consists of 13 residues. With 6 bases removed from V and 1 base from J, the gap between germline ends came to 9 bases. Germline values: CDR1 MDHEN, CDR2 SYDVKM. CDR3 bases: TGTGCCAGCAGCCCCGCCGGTAACTATGGCTACACCTTC. The encoded protein is CASSPAGNYGYTF.

The chain is built from TRBV5-1 and TRBJ2-3; D could derive from TRBD1 or TRBD2 (5 bases each). From germline, CDR1 is SGHRS and CDR2 YFSETQ. Trimming removed 1 base at V and 3 bases at J, with 12 bases between. The CDR3 sequence is 15 residues long. DNA of the CDR3: TGCGCCAGCAGCTTGACGGGGAAGGGGACAGATACGCAGTATTTT. Translation gives CASSLTGKGTDTQYF. Together with reference TRBV5-1 and TRBJ2-3, the CDR3 gives the full variable domain: KAGVTQTPRYLIKTRGQQVTLSCSPISGHRSVSWYQQTPGQGLQFLFEYFSETQRNKGNFPGRFSGRQFSNSRSEMNVSTLELGDSALYLCASSLTGKGTDTQYFGPGTRLTVL.

Only a few counts were recorded for this clone. The chain recombines TRBV9 with TRBJ2-3; D might be TRBD2 (6 bases). This CDR3 region has 14 residues. Germline CDR1 is SGDLS and CDR2 is YYNGEE. V shed 4 bases and J shed 4 bases, with 13 bases lying between them. The CDR3 region is CASSPSTRADTQYF. CDR3 bases: TGTGCCAGCAGCCCATCGACTAGGGCAGATACGCAGTATTTT.

This clone has only a few counts. The CDR3 is CAWRPAVYNEQFF. CDR3 nucleotide sequence: TGTGCCTGGAGACCGGCGGTCTACAATGAGCAGTTCTTC. This sequence joins TRBV30 and TRBJ2-1; D not certain. Germline V gene sequence: CDR1 GTSNPN, CDR2 SVGIG (reference sequence). The CDR3 covers 13 residues. V was shortened by 3 bases and J by 3 bases, with 9 bases between the two germline ends.

CDR3 sequence (DNA): TGTGCCAGCAGTCGCGATAAGACGCCCAGGGAGCTGTTTTTT. It yields the protein CASSRDKTPRELFF. The V and J genes are TRBV7-2 and TRBJ2-2; no reliable D call. CDR3 length: 14 amino acids. Germline assignment: CDR1 SGHTA and CDR2 FQGNSA. The ends were cut back, 6 bases at V and 9 bases at J, with 17 bases in the middle.

This clone was detected ten times or more. The J gene is TRBJ1-1, the V gene TRBV6-5; no clear D. V gave up 5 bases and J gave up 4 bases, with 14 bases separating them. This CDR3 contains 14 residues. The germline V gene encodes CDR1 MNHEY and CDR2 SVGAGI. The CDR3 DNA sequence: TGTGCCAGCAGTAGGGATACCTACATCACTGAAGCTTTCTTT. Translation: CASSRDTYITEAFF.

This clone was counted only a few times. The genes are TRBV20-1 and TRBJ2-3; no clear D gene. The CDR3 runs to 11 residues. Germline CDR1 DFQATT, CDR2 SNEGSKA (reference sequence). The V gene lost 6 bases and the J gene lost 8 bases, with 12 bases spanning the gap. CDR3 nucleotide sequence: TGCAGTGCGGAGCTATTGAGTACGCAGTATTTT. Residues: CSAELLSTQYF.

The DNA of the CDR3 is TGTGCCAGCAGCTTAGGCCGCTTAGTGGTTTACGAGCAGTACTTC. It specifies CASSLGRLVVYEQYF. The chain is built from TRBV13 and TRBJ2-7; D remains unclear. The CDR3 has 15 residues. The germline V gene has CDR1 PRHDT and CDR2 FYEKMQ (reference sequence). Trimming left V 0 bases short and J 4 bases short, with 13 bases between.

The gene calls are TRBV27 and TRBJ2-1; D is perhaps TRBD1 (6 bases). V was clipped by 7 bases and J by 10 bases, with 29 bases between them. The CDR3 has 17 residues. Germline V gene sequence: CDR1 MNHEY, CDR2 SMNVEV (reference sequence). CDR3 DNA sequence: TGTGCCAGCACCCCCTTCGAAGGCCAGGGGCCCGGTGTGGAGCAGTTCTTC. Residues: CASTPFEGQGPGVEQFF.

The chain carries TRBV10-2 and TRBJ1-1, with no clear D. Looked up from germline, CDR1 is WSHSY and CDR2 is SAAADI. The V gene lost 1 base and the J gene lost 1 base, with 4 bases spanning the gap. CDR3 length equals 13 residues. CDR3 DNA: TGCGCCAGCAGTGAGTGGGGGAACACTGAAGCTTTCTTT. Protein product: CASSEWGNTEAFF.